This T cell receptor (beta chain) was captured by sequencing in a study of naive and memory T cell subsets. Points from the study as a whole: Possibly reflecting memory cells re-expressing CD45RA, a few larger clonotypes occurred in naive repertoires, especially CD8.

Four subsets defined by CD45RA and CD27 were sorted after CD3, CD4, CD8 and live/dead staining. Both TRBC1 and TRBC2 were covered by a beta constant-region primer of two equimolar oligonucleotides. Four rounds of PCR amplified the ligated cDNA using nested alpha and beta constant-region primers plus SP2. From the UMI-ligation and nested PCR reads, TCRdb called clonotypes with MiXCR, one entry per CDR3 protein. The repertoire holds 120,000 to 150,000 distinct CDR3 sequences, with about 20% as singletons. This clonotype has only a few counts. Its antigen is not identified. The clonotype was recovered from a human donor in good health. Sequencing was performed on naive CD8+ T cells from blood.

This CDR3 reads CASSLQNQPQHF. The CDR3 region has the DNA TGTGCCAGCAGCTTACAGAATCAGCCCCAGCATTTT. The chain has TRBV7-9 and TRBJ1-5, with D unresolved. V lost 2 bases to trimming and J lost 4 bases, with 3 bases between them. Germline-derived CDR1 and CDR2 are SEHNR and FQNEAQ (reference sequence). The CDR3 covers 12 residues.